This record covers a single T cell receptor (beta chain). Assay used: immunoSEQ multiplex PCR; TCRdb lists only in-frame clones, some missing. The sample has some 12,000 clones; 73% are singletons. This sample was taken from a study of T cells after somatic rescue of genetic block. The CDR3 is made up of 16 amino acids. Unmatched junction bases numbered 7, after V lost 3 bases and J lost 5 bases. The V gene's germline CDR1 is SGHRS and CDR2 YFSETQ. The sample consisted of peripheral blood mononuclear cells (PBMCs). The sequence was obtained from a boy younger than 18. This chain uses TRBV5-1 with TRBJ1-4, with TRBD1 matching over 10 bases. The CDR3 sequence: CASSSDRGLGNEKLFF. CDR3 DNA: TGCGCCAGCAGCTCCGACAGGGGGCTGGGGAATGAAAAACTGTTTTTT.